Detailed here is one T cell receptor (beta chain). Every donor gave about 9 milliliters of peripheral blood. The total RNA that was extracted per sample amounted to at least 5 micrograms. The data were obtained in a study of blood T cells in healthy people across ages. The germline V gene has CDR1 SGHTA and CDR2 FQGNSA. This CDR3 is 14 amino acids long. The germline V and J ends were trimmed by 7 bases and 2 bases, with 15 bases remaining between them. A J-beta primer mix and a sample-barcoded 5' primer were used in a second PCR of roughly 7 to 12 cycles. Each sample provided no less than 2.5 million CDR3-containing paired-end reads. TCRdb reanalysed the 5' RACE reads using MiXCR and keeps one entry per CDR3 protein. The data hold roughly 930,000 distinct CDR3 sequences, with 40% to 60% observed a single time.

Sequenced material: blood. The chain couples TRBV7-2 to TRBJ2-7; D call uncertain. The sequence derives from a man aged 25 to 45 in good health. The CDR3 here is CASTPALSPYEQYF. CDR3 nucleotides: TGTGCCAGCACGCCGGCCCTTTCCCCCTACGAGCAGTACTTC.